Sequencing of this T cell receptor beta chain was carried out in a study of blood T cells in healthy people across ages. The CDR3 runs 14 residues. V was pared by 3 bases and J by 4 bases, with 4 bases of the junction left unmatched. Germline CDR1 SGHKS, CDR2 YYEKEE (reference sequence). PCR was performed a second time for 7 to 11 cycles using a sample-barcoded 5' primer and a J-beta primer mix. TCRdb reanalysed the 5' RACE reads using MiXCR and keeps one entry per CDR3 protein. The sample records fewer than 900,000 distinct CDR3 sequences, about 37% being singletons. The chain combines TRBV5-5 with TRBJ2-4, with TRBD1 matching 7 bases. The TCR originated in a man aged 18 to 35 in good health. The sequenced sample consisted of blood. This CDR3 reads CASSSSTGKNIQYF. The CDR3 DNA follows: TGTGCCAGCAGCTCCTCGACAGGGAAAAACATTCAGTACTTC.